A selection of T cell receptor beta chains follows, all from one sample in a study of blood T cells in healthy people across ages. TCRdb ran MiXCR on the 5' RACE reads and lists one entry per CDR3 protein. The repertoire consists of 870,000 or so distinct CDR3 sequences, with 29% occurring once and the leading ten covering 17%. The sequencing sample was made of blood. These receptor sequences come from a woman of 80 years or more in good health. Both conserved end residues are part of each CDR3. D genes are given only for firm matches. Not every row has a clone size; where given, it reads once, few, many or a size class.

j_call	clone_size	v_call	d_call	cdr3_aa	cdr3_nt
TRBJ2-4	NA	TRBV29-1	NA	CSVDAGRNIQYF	TGCAGCGTTGATGCCGGGAGAAACATTCAGTACTTC
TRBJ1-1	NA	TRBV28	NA	CASSLGPRRAFF	TGTGCCAGCAGTTTAGGTCCCCGCCGAGCTTTCTTT
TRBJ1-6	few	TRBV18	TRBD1	CASSLGQSENSPLHF	TGTGCCAGCTCATTGGGACAGAGCGAGAATTCACCCCTCCACTTT
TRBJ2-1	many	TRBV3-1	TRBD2	CASSHGPGLAAEQFF	TGTGCCAGCAGCCACGGGCCGGGACTAGCGGCTGAGCAGTTCTTC
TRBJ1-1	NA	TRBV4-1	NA	CASSQGGLGDRSTEAFF	TGCGCCAGCAGCCAAGGAGGGTTGGGGGATCGGAGCACTGAAGCTTTCTTT
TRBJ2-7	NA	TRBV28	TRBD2	CTSSPTSGGAYEQYF	TGTACCAGCAGTCCCACTAGCGGGGGGGCCTACGAGCAGTACTTC
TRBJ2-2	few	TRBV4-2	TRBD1	CASSQMGQGYGDTGELFF	TGTGCCAGCAGCCAAATGGGACAGGGTTATGGTGACACCGGGGAGCTGTTTTTT
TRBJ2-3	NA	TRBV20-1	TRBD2	CSARDFGGEDTQYF	TGCAGTGCTAGAGATTTCGGGGGGGAAGATACGCAGTATTTT
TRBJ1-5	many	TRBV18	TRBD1	CASSLRDSLTGFDQPQHF	TGTGCCAGCTCACTCCGGGACAGCTTAACGGGATTTGATCAGCCCCAGCATTTT
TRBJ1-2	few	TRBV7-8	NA	CASSLLEGIGYTF	TGTGCCAGCAGCTTATTAGAGGGAATCGGCTACACCTTC
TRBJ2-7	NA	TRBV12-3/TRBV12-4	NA	CASSLAELSSYEQYF	TGTGCCAGCAGTTTAGCGGAGTTATCCTCCTACGAGCAGTACTTC
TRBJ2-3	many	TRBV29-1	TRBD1	CSVESWTGQGTDTQYF	TGCAGCGTTGAATCCTGGACAGGGCAGGGGACAGATACGCAGTATTTT
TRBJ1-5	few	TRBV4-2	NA	CASSQERGRDQPQHF	TGTGCCAGCAGCCAAGAGAGGGGTAGGGATCAGCCCCAGCATTTT
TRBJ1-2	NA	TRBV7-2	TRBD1	CASRGGGTGRHGYTF	TGTGCCAGTCGTGGGGGGGGGACAGGGAGGCATGGCTACACCTTC
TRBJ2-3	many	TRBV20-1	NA	CSAPNSRALTDTQYF	TGCAGTGCCCCGAATAGTCGGGCGTTGACAGATACGCAGTATTTT
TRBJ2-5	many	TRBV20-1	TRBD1	CSATKTGNQETQYF	TGCAGTGCCACCAAGACAGGGAACCAAGAGACCCAGTACTTC
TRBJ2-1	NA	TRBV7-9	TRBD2	CASSPGLATHLGEQFF	TGTGCCAGCAGCCCGGGACTAGCGACCCACCTCGGTGAGCAGTTCTTC
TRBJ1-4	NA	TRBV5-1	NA	CASSLSPGTEKLFF	TGCGCCAGCAGTCTTTCTCCCGGGACCGAAAAACTGTTTTTT
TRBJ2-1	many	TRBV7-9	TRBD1	CASSRGQGGEQFF	TGTGCCAGCAGCCGGGGACAGGGGGGTGAGCAGTTCTTC
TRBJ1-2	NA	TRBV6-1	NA	CASSEKGGRIVNYGYTF	TGTGCCAGCAGTGAAAAGGGCGGACGGATAGTTAACTATGGCTACACCTTC
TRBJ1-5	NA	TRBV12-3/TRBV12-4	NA	CASSPSEGLNSNQPQHF	TGTGCCAGCAGTCCCTCGGAGGGACTAAATAGCAATCAGCCCCAGCATTTT
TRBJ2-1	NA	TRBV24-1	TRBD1	CATSEGQVYYNEQFF	TGCGCCACCAGTGAGGGACAGGTGTACTACAATGAGCAGTTCTTC
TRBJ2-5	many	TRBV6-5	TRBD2	CASRRTGGRETQYF	TGTGCCAGCAGACGAACGGGGGGTCGGGAGACCCAGTACTTC
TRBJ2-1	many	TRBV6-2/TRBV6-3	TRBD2	CASILSGVGYNEQFF	TGTGCCAGCATACTTAGCGGGGTTGGCTACAATGAGCAGTTCTTC
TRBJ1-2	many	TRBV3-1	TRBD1	CASTLGTGGYGYTF	TGTGCCAGCACCCTCGGGACAGGGGGCTATGGCTACACCTTC
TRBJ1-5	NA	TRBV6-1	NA	CASSDGVLTQPQHF	TGTGCCAGCAGTGATGGGGTTCTTACTCAGCCCCAGCATTTT
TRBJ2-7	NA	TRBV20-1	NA	CSAETDPSYEQYF	TGCAGTGCTGAGACCGATCCCTCCTACGAGCAGTACTTC
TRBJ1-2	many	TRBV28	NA	CASSLGAAVWVSYGYTF	TGTGCCAGCAGTTTGGGGGCAGCCGTTTGGGTGAGCTATGGCTACACCTTC
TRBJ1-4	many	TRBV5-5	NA	CASSLPQGVVANEKLFF	TGTGCCAGCAGCTTGCCACAGGGTGTCGTCGCTAATGAAAAACTGTTTTTT
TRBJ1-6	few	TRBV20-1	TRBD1	CSAASGTVRGSPLHF	TGCAGTGCCGCCTCAGGGACAGTCAGGGGTTCACCCCTCCACTTT
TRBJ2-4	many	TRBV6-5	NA	CATRRGASKNIQYF	TGTGCCACCCGTCGGGGGGCTTCCAAAAACATTCAGTACTTC
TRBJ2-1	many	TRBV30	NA	CAMGGFEQFF	TGTGCCATGGGGGGCTTTGAGCAGTTCTTC
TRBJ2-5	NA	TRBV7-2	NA	CASSLGYAETQYF	TGTGCCAGCAGCTTAGGTTATGCAGAGACCCAGTACTTC
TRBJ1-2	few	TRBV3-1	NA	CASSQVGSPYGYTF	TGTGCCAGCAGCCAAGTAGGCAGCCCCTATGGCTACACCTTC
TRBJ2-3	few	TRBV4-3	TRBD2	CASSQLAGGQGAQYF	TGCGCCAGCAGCCAACTAGCGGGGGGGCAGGGTGCGCAGTATTTT
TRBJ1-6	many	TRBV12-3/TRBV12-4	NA	CASSLKGYSPLHF	TGTGCCAGCAGTTTAAAGGGATATTCACCCCTCCACTTT
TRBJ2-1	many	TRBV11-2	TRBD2	CASSLGLTSGLRNEQFF	TGTGCCAGCAGCTTGGGACTGACTAGCGGGTTACGTAATGAGCAGTTCTTC
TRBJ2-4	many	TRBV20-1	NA	CSAQTGLAKNIQYF	TGCAGTGCTCAGACAGGACTAGCCAAAAACATTCAGTACTTC
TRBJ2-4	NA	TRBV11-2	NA	CTSNKGGGANIQYF	TGTACCAGCAACAAAGGTGGGGGGGCAAATATTCAGTACTTC
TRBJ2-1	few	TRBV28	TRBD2	CASRSGGYEQFF	TGTGCCAGCAGGTCGGGGGGATATGAGCAGTTCTTC
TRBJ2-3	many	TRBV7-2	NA	CASSPSRPEDTQYF	TGTGCCAGCAGCCCCTCCAGACCGGAAGATACGCAGTATTTT
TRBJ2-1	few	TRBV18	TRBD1	CASSTDRAEGTQFF	TGTGCCAGCTCAACGGACAGGGCTGAGGGGACCCAGTTCTTC
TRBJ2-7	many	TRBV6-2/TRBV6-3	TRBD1	CASFDPGQGARSSYEQYF	TGTGCCAGCTTCGACCCGGGACAGGGGGCCCGCTCCTCCTACGAGCAGTACTTC
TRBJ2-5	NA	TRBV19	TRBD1	CASSKNRGETQYF	TGTGCCAGTAGTAAAAACAGGGGAGAGACCCAGTACTTC
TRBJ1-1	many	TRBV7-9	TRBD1	CASSLEQGITEAFF	TGTGCCAGCAGCTTAGAACAGGGGATCACTGAAGCTTTCTTT
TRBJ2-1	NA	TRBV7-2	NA	CASSFNSTRHNEQFF	TGCGCCAGCAGCTTCAACTCTACCAGGCACAATGAGCAGTTCTTC